The 12 T cell receptor beta chains reported below all come from one sample, sequenced in a study of shared clonotypes between healthy human individuals. TCRdb's copy holds only in-frame clones and misses some; the assay was immunoSEQ multiplex PCR. The repertoire holds hundreds of thousands of clones, roughly 95% seen once, with about 0.11% in the top ten. Positive CCR7 selection of CD45RO-negative cells yielded the naive CD8 cells, and terminally differentiated effector memory CD45RA+ cells were excluded. Sequences were obtained from naive CD8+ T cells sorted from blood. The receptor source for this set is a woman younger than 45 in good health.

The V gene is TRBV5-1, the J gene TRBJ1-1; 8 bases are shared with TRBD1. J was trimmed by 12 bases and V by 5 bases; bases with no gene match: 12. This CDR3 has 13 amino acids. From germline, CDR1 is SGHRS and CDR2 YFSETQ. DNA of the CDR3: TGCGCCAGCAGACCGGGACAGGCCCTAGGGACTTTCTTT. As protein: CASRPGQALGTFF.

This clone came up a few times. CDR3 in amino acids: CASSFSGTGRTSGRGNTGELFF. Written as DNA, the CDR3 is TGCGCCAGCAGCTTTTCCGGGACAGGTCGGACTAGCGGGAGGGGGAACACCGGGGAGCTGTTTTTT. V gene TRBV5-1 combines with J gene TRBJ2-2, with 15 positions matching TRBD2. With 2 bases clipped from V and 1 base from J, the junction kept 15 bases outside the gene matches. The CDR3 spans 22 residues. Germline V lookup: CDR1 SGHRS, CDR2 YFSETQ.

This clone was detected once. The rearrangement links TRBV27 to TRBJ2-7; TRBD1 matches at 11 bases. The V gene's germline CDR1 is MNHEY and CDR2 SMNVEV (reference sequence). The CDR3 has 16 residues. Losses at the gene ends were 2 bases for V and 2 bases for J; bases not matched to a gene: 5. CDR3 loop: CASSLVLGQGAYEQYF. DNA of the CDR3: TGTGCCAGCAGTTTAGTTTTGGGACAGGGGGCCTACGAGCAGTACTTC.

The chain uses TRBV5-6 and TRBJ1-2; D not certain. From germline, CDR1 is SGHDT and CDR2 YYEEEE. The germline V and J ends were trimmed by 5 bases and 5 bases, with 13 bases remaining between them. There are 13 residues in the CDR3. This CDR3 is CASRVGGAYGYTF. DNA for the CDR3: TGTGCCAGCAGGGTGGGCGGAGCTTATGGCTACACCTTC.

The chain couples TRBV19 to TRBJ2-7; D gene uncertain. Germline assignment: CDR1 LNHDA and CDR2 SQIVND (reference sequence). Trimming cost V 5 bases and J 1 base, with 12 bases left between them. CDR3 length: 14 amino acids. Here the CDR3 DNA reads TGTGCCAGTAGTTTGGCGGCGACGTCCTACGAGCAGTACTTC. The encoded protein is CASSLAATSYEQYF.

The chain couples TRBV5-4 to TRBJ2-3; D is unclear. From germline, CDR1 is SGHNT and CDR2 YYREEE (reference sequence). The V end was cut by 0 bases, the J end by 4 bases, with 9 bases between. The CDR3 totals 14 residues. CDR3 nucleotides: TGTGCCAGCAGCTTGGCCGGTCCGGCAGATACGCAGTATTTT. It translates to CASSLAGPADTQYF.

The chain employs TRBV7-6 and TRBJ2-7; 10 nucleotides match TRBD1. This CDR3 has 16 residues. Unmatched junction bases numbered 8, after V lost 1 base and J lost 5 bases. Germline V gene data show CDR1 as SGHVS and CDR2 as FNYEAQ. In DNA, the CDR3 is TGTGCCAGCAGCTTAGAACGGGACAGGGGAATCAACGAGCAGTACTTC. Protein product: CASSLERDRGINEQYF.

The gene calls are TRBV4-2 and TRBJ1-1; D call uncertain. The germline V and J ends were trimmed by 1 base and 5 bases, with 20 bases remaining between them. The CDR3 totals 17 residues. Germline-derived CDR1 and CDR2 are LGHNA and YNFKEQ. CDR3: CASSQVPPGFEGTEAFF. The CDR3 DNA reads TGTGCCAGCAGCCAAGTCCCGCCCGGATTCGAAGGTACTGAAGCTTTCTTT.

The chain has TRBV4-1 and TRBJ2-7; D is perhaps TRBD1 or TRBD2 (6 bases each). The ends were cut back, 0 bases at V and 6 bases at J, with 12 bases in the middle. Germline assignment: CDR1 MGHRA and CDR2 YSYEKL. The CDR3 has 14 amino acids. The CDR3 nucleotides are TGCGCCAGCAGCCAAGATTTGGGGGGCCGCGAGCAGTACTTC. Translation: CASSQDLGGREQYF.

This clone was seen more than once but under ten times. The rearrangement uses TRBV2 and TRBJ2-7; a weak D match, TRBD1 (6 bases). CDR3 size: 15 residues. V was trimmed by 6 bases and J by 0 bases, leaving 15 bases between them. The germline gives CDR1 SNHLY, CDR2 FYNNEI. CDR3 DNA sequence: TGTGCCAGCAGGTACAGGGTAGGAGGCTCCTACGAGCAGTACTTC. Amino acid sequence: CASRYRVGGSYEQYF.

The chain has TRBV4-1 and TRBJ2-5; possibly TRBD2 for D (5 bases). The CDR3 has 14 residues. With 1 base removed from V and 5 bases from J, the gap between germline ends came to 11 bases. In germline, CDR1 is MGHRA, CDR2 YSYEKL. The CDR3 sequence: CASSQVSSGETQYF. The CDR3 DNA reads TGCGCCAGCAGCCAAGTCAGTTCGGGGGAGACCCAGTACTTC.

This sequence joins TRBV29-1 and TRBJ2-1, with TRBD2 matching 12 bases. The junction had 4 bases not matched to a gene; V was cut back by 4 bases and J by 3 bases. The CDR3 is 15 residues long. CDR1 and CDR2 from the germline V gene are SQVTM and ANQGSEA. The CDR3, as DNA: TGCAGCGTTGCTAGCGGGAGGGCTGACTACAATGAGCAGTTCTTC. Translated: CSVASGRADYNEQFF.